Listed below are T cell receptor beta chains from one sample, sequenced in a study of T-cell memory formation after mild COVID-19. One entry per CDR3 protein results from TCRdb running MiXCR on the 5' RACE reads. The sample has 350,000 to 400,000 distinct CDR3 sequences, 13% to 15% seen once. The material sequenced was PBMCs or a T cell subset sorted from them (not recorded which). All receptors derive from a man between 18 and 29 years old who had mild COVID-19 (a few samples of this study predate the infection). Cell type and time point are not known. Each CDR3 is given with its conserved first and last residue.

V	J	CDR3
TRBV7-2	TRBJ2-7	CASRGQGSYEQYF
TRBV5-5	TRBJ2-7	CASSIRDKQYEQYF
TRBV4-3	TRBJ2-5	CASSQERGVWDRGLETQYF
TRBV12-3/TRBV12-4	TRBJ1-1	CASSLSTGAFDTEAFF
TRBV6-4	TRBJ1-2	CASSLRGNSNYGYTF
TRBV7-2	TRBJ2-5	CASSLATSIPETQYF
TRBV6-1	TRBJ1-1	CASSDSKTEAFF
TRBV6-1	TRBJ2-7	CASRELYEQYF
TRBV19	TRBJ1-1	CASSIGGKSRYTEAFF
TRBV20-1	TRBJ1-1	CSARTQGSEAFF
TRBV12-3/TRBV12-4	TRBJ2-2	CASSLVQGYTGELFF
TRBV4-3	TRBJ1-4	CASSPAGTGIELFF
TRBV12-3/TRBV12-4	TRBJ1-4	CASSLVLEKLFF
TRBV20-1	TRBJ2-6	CSARDRVGGANVLTF
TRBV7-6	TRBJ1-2	CASSSRAGPVYGYTF
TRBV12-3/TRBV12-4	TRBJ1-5	CASSGQNLGQPQHF
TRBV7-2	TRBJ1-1	CASSHRGGYTEAFF
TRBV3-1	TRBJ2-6	CASSHTRGPSFVLTF
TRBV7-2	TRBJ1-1	CASSLATGNTEAFF
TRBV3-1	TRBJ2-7	CASSQEQGRGQYF
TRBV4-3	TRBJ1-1	CASSATGITEAFF
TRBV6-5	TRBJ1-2	CASKGSGTNYGYTF
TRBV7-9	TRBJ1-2	CASSRGGANGYTF
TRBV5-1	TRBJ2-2	CASSLGAGGELFF
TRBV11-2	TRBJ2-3	CASSLGGGFTDTQYF
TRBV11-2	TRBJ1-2	CASSPTGAGGYYGYTF
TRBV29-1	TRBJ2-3	CSVPGQGADTQYF
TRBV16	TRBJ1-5	CASSQFFGGNQPQHF
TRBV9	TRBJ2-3	CASSVGGLRTDTQYF
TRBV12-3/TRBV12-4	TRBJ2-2	CASTFLAGELFF
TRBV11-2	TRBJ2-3	CASLGTDTQYF
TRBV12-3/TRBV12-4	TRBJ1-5	CASSYRKDQPQHF
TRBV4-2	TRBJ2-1	CASSQVNHRGYGEQFF
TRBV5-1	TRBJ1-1	CASSQGNSMNTEAFF
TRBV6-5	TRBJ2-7	CASLRGEGHYEQYF
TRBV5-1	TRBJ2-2	CASSPSLGDYTGELFF
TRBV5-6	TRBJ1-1	CASRSRDSTLEAFF
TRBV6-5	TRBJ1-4	CASSRTGGYEKLFF
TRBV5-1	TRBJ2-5	CASSLGDEVQYF
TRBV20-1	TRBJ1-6	CSGLRPGSSPLHF
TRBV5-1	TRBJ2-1	CASSSFAGADHEQFF